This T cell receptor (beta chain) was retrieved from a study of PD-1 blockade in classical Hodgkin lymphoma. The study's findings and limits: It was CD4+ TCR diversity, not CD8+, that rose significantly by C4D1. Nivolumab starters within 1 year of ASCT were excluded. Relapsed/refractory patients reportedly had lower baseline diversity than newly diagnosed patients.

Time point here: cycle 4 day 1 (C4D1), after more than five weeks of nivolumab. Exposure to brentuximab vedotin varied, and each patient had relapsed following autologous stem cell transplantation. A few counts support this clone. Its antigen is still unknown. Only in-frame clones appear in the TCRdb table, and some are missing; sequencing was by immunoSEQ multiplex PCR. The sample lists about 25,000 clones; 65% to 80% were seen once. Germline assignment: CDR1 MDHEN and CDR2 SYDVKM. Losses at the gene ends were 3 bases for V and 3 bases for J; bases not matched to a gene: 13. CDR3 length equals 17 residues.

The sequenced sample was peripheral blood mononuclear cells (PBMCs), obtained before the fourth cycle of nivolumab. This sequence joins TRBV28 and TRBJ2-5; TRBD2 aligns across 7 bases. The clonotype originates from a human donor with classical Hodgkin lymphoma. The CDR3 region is CASSFFQTSPSEETQYF. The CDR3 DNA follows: TGTGCCAGCAGTTTTTTTCAGACTAGCCCCTCGGAAGAGACCCAGTACTTC.